The 12 T cell receptor beta chains reported below all come from one sample, sequenced in a study of Graves' ophthalmopathy and Graves' hyperthyroidism. The sequenced template was RNA, covering the TCR beta CDR3 region. Second-round multiplex PCR followed a first-round RT-PCR using HTBI primers. TCRdb reprocessed the multiplex PCR reads via MiXCR and lists one record per CDR3 protein. Of 560,000 or so distinct CDR3 sequences listed, 35% to 45% are singletons. Sequenced material: peripheral blood or thyroid tissue (not recorded which). These receptors originate from an adult man with Graves' hyperthyroidism.

The chain combines TRBV2 with TRBJ2-7; 11 bases match TRBD2. V shed 5 bases and J 4 bases; nucleotides not matched to a gene: 13. CDR1 and CDR2 (germline): SNHLY, FYNNEI. This CDR3 spans 17 amino acids. CDR3 in amino acids: CASSRTALAGVGYEQYF. Written as DNA, the CDR3 is TGTGCCAGCAGTAGAACTGCACTAGCGGGAGTTGGTTACGAGCAGTACTTC.

A few counts support this clonotype. CDR3 DNA: TGTGCCAGCAGTGATAGCAGCAGAACAGCTCAAGAGACCCAGTACTTC. Protein product: CASSDSSRTAQETQYF. The chain employs TRBV25-1 and TRBJ2-5; no definite D call. This CDR3 is 16 amino acids long. The ends were cut back, 3 bases at V and 2 bases at J, with 16 bases in the middle. Germline assignment: CDR1 MGHDK and CDR2 SYGVNS.

The chain employs TRBV10-3 and TRBJ1-1, with a tentative D call TRBD1 (6 bases). V was clipped by 4 bases and J by 4 bases, with 19 bases between them. Looked up from germline, CDR1 is ENHRY and CDR2 is SYGVKD. This CDR3 is built from 16 residues. For the CDR3, the DNA is TGTGCCATCAGTGGGGACGCGGGGGGCCGAAGCACTGAAGCTTTCTTT. Protein product: CAISGDAGGRSTEAFF.

V is TRBV11-2 and J is TRBJ2-7, with 9 bases that match TRBD2. The trim removed 5 bases at V and 2 bases at J, leaving 13 bases unmatched. The CDR3 spans 17 residues. Germline V gene sequence: CDR1 SGHAT, CDR2 FQNNGV. In DNA form, the CDR3 reads TGTGCCAGCAGCCTATGGAGCGGGGGGAATACCCCCTACGAGCAGTACTTC. Amino acids: CASSLWSGGNTPYEQYF.

Comments on this clonotype: This sequence may be a read error, since a much larger clone differs from it by one base. This chain connects TRBV2 to TRBJ2-7; 8 nucleotides agree with TRBD1. The CDR3 is made up of 15 amino acids. Germline CDR1 SNHLY, CDR2 FYNNEI. The CDR3 region is CASSYGPRGRVEQCF. The CDR3 bases are TGTGCCAGCAGTTACGGCCCCAGGGGGCGCGTCGAGCAGTGCTTC.

This clonotype was seen more than once but under ten times. The chain combines TRBV24-1 with TRBJ2-3; D remains unclear. Trimming took 0 bases from V and 6 from J, leaving 12 bases between them. Germline CDR1 is KGHDR and CDR2 is SFDVKD. The CDR3 sequence is 15 residues long. CDR3 protein: CATSDLSELTDTQYF. CDR3 in DNA: TGTGCCACCAGTGATTTGTCCGAGTTGACGGATACGCAGTATTTT.

This clonotype was recorded many times. DNA for the CDR3: TGCAGCGCTGCAACGAACATGAACACTGAAGCTTTCTTT. This gives the protein CSAATNMNTEAFF. The chain carries TRBV29-1 and TRBJ1-1; D not resolved. CDR3 length: 13 residues. V shed 7 bases and J shed 0 bases, with 12 bases lying between them. Looked up from germline, CDR1 is SQVTM and CDR2 is ANQGSEA.

This clonotype occurred many times. The CDR3 bases are TGTGCCACCTTACTAAGGGCCGGGGAGCTGTTTTTT. It is translated as CATLLRAGELFF. The rearrangement links TRBV2 to TRBJ2-2; D gene uncertain. V lost 10 bases and J lost 6, with 12 bases in between. The length of the CDR3 is 12 residues. Germline-derived CDR1 and CDR2 are SNHLY and FYNNEI.

This chain links TRBV9 with TRBJ1-6; 7 bases are shared with TRBD1. Germline values: CDR1 SGDLS, CDR2 YYNGEE. The CDR3 covers 15 residues. The trim removed 4 bases at V and 7 bases at J, leaving 8 bases unmatched. The chain's CDR3 is CASSLGTGENSPLHF. In DNA form, the CDR3 reads TGTGCCAGCAGCTTAGGTACAGGGGAGAATTCACCCCTCCACTTT. The variable domain in full, completed from reference TRBV9 and TRBJ1-6, reads DSGVTQTPKHLITATGQRVTLRCSPRSGDLSVYWYQQSLDQGLQFLIQYYNGEERAKGNILERFSAQQFPDLHSELNLSSLELGDSALYFCASSLGTGENSPLHFGNGTRLTVT.

The chain couples TRBV2 to TRBJ2-2; possible D gene TRBD1, 6 bases. CDR1 is SNHLY and CDR2 is FYNNEI in the germline V gene. Trimming took off 10 bases at V and 5 bases at J, with 8 bases between the two ends. CDR3 length: 11 amino acids. CDR3 loop: CANDRTGELFF. The CDR3 region has the DNA TGTGCCAACGACAGGACCGGGGAGCTGTTTTTT.

This clonotype has just a few counts. This sequence joins TRBV4-1 and TRBJ1-1; unclear D gene. Trimming removed 0 bases at V and 4 bases at J, with 12 bases between. The CDR3 is 15 amino acids. CDR1 and CDR2 (germline): MGHRA, YSYEKL. In DNA form, the CDR3 reads TGCGCCAGCAGCCAAGATTGGGCAGGTGTCACTGAAGCTTTCTTT. Translated: CASSQDWAGVTEAFF.

This chain's CDR3 is CASSERTGQGDTQYF. CDR3 nucleotides: TGTGCCAGCAGCGAACGGACAGGGCAGGGCGATACGCAGTATTTT. The genes are TRBV7-2 and TRBJ2-3, with 8 nucleotides matching TRBD1. This CDR3 has 15 residues. Trimming removed 5 bases from V and 6 bases from J; junction bases left unmatched: 10. CDR1 is SGHTA and CDR2 is FQGNSA in the germline V gene.